Listed here are 15 T cell receptor beta chains from one sample, sequenced in a study of radiation and T cells in renal cell carcinoma. Repertoires were generated with immunoSEQ multiplex PCR, while TCRdb's copy carries only in-frame clones and drops some. This sample has some 10,000 clones, with roughly 60% found just once. Stated treatment: 15 Gy SBRT to primary tumor, nephrectomy 4 weeks later. Sequenced material: tumor tissue, taken from a patient whose treatment included radiotherapy and nephrectomy. These receptors were obtained from a woman aged 50 to 65 with renal cell carcinoma.

The J gene is TRBJ1-2, the V gene TRBV29-1; 10 nucleotides align to TRBD1. The CDR3 sequence is 13 residues long. Germline CDR1 reads SQVTM; CDR2 reads ANQGSEA. V shed 3 bases, J shed 8 bases, and the junction held 6 bases outside the gene matches. The CDR3 protein is CSVDRDRGLGYTF. CDR3 sequence (DNA): TGCAGCGTTGACAGGGACAGGGGTCTAGGCTACACCTTC.

This clone was counted once. This sequence joins TRBV15 and TRBJ1-6, with 12 bases aligning to TRBD1. In germline, CDR1 is LNHNV, CDR2 YYDKDF (reference sequence). This CDR3 comprises 17 residues. V lost 5 bases, J lost 6 bases, and 8 bases stayed unmatched. CDR3 region: CATSRGGQGALNSPLHF. CDR3 coding DNA: TGTGCCACCAGCCGTGGGGGACAGGGGGCGCTTAATTCACCCCTCCACTTT.

The rearrangement uses TRBV7-2 and TRBJ2-1; 8 nucleotides match TRBD2. Germline CDR1 reads SGHTA; CDR2 reads FQGNSA. V shed 4 bases and J 2 bases; nucleotides not matched to a gene: 4. The CDR3 is 15 amino acids. The CDR3 sequence is CASSSTSGPYNEQFF. CDR3 in DNA: TGTGCCAGCAGCTCTACTAGCGGTCCCTACAATGAGCAGTTCTTC.

By sample share, this clone is medium-sized (0.01 to 0.1%). The rearrangement joins TRBV5-1 to TRBJ2-3; no firm D call. CDR3 length equals 14 residues. Germline V gene lookup returns CDR1 SGHRS and CDR2 YFSETQ. Trimming stripped 3 bases from V and 5 bases from J, with 13 bases between. The CDR3 here is CASSSTYVLDTQYF. CDR3 DNA sequence: TGCGCCAGCAGCTCCACATACGTTTTAGATACGCAGTATTTT.

The V call is TRBV30, the J call TRBJ2-2; D unclear. The germline CDR1 and CDR2 sequences are GTSNPN and SVGIG (reference sequence). The ends were cut back, 2 bases at V and 4 bases at J, with 11 bases in the middle. CDR3 length equals 14 residues. DNA of the CDR3: TGTGCCTGGAGTCGGCTAGGGATCACCGGGGAGCTGTTTTTT. It translates to CAWSRLGITGELFF.

This rearrangement joins TRBV10-1 to TRBJ2-3; 9 positions match TRBD2. V gave up 3 bases and J gave up 1 base; unmatched junction bases: 2. The CDR3 has 15 amino acids. CDR1 WNHNN and CDR2 SYGVQD come from the germline V gene (reference sequence). CDR3 loop: CASSDPSGGTDTQYF. The CDR3 DNA is TGCGCCAGCAGTGACCCTAGCGGGGGCACAGATACGCAGTATTTT.

The chain joins TRBV7-2 to TRBJ1-6, with TRBD1 matching over 8 bases. The junction had 3 bases not matched to a gene; V was cut back by 1 base and J by 7 bases. This CDR3 has 15 residues. Germline values: CDR1 SGHTA, CDR2 FQGNSA. CDR3 in amino acids: CASSLVGTGNSPLHF. The CDR3 coding sequence is TGTGCCAGCAGCTTAGTAGGGACAGGAAATTCACCCCTCCACTTT.

This clone was picked up one time. The J gene is TRBJ2-7, the V gene TRBV6-6, with 9 bases matching TRBD2. This CDR3 region has 14 residues. Germline CDR1 is MNHNY and CDR2 is SVGAGI (reference sequence). V gave up 6 bases and J gave up 6 bases; unmatched junction bases: 9. The CDR3 bases are TGTGCCAGCAGGCGGGGTAGCGGGAGCCCCGAGCAGTACTTC. Encoded protein: CASRRGSGSPEQYF.

The CDR3 nucleotides read TGTGCCAGCAGTTCCTCGGGACTAAACCCCAATGAGCAGTTCTTC. Its protein is CASSSSGLNPNEQFF. The chain has TRBV27 and TRBJ2-1, with 7 bases that match TRBD2. The ends lost 4 bases at V and 6 bases at J; junction bases unmatched: 9. The CDR3 has 15 amino acids. Germline V gives CDR1 MNHEY, CDR2 SMNVEV (reference sequence).

The chain links TRBV4-3 to TRBJ1-3; D unresolved. V lost 0 bases, J lost 0 bases, and 12 bases lay in between. Per the germline V gene, CDR1 is LGHNA and CDR2 is YSLEER. The CDR3 has 17 residues. CDR3 sequence reads: CASSQEVTTYSGNTIYF. CDR3 coding DNA: TGCGCCAGCAGCCAAGAAGTCACGACTTACTCTGGAAACACCATATATTTT.

The chain is built from TRBV5-4 and TRBJ2-7, with a possible D match to TRBD1 (6 bases). CDR3 length: 13 residues. Germline values: CDR1 SGHNT, CDR2 YYREEE (reference sequence). Trimming cost V 4 bases and J 6 bases, with 14 bases left between them. The CDR3 here is CASSQLTGIEQYF. The CDR3 nucleotides are TGTGCCAGCAGCCAGCTTACAGGGATCGAGCAGTACTTC.

This clone was seen more than once but under ten times. The chain has TRBV19 and TRBJ2-7; TRBD2 agrees at 10 bases. V dropped 9 bases and J dropped 4; count of bases not matched to a gene: 6. The V gene's germline CDR1 is LNHDA and CDR2 SQIVND (reference sequence). The CDR3 runs to 13 residues. The CDR3 region has the DNA TGTGCCAGCAGCCATAGCGGGAGGTACGAGCAGTACTTC. Amino acids: CASSHSGRYEQYF.

This clone was detected only a few times. This rearrangement joins TRBV6-6 to TRBJ2-1, with D hard to call. CDR3 length: 15 amino acids. Per germline, CDR1 MNHNY and CDR2 SVGAGI (reference sequence). V was trimmed by 2 bases and J by 0 bases, leaving 8 bases between them. DNA of the CDR3: TGTGCCAGCAGTTACGAGATGGGCTCCTACAATGAGCAGTTCTTC. Translated: CASSYEMGSYNEQFF.

This clone has only a few counts. V gene TRBV6-5 combines with J gene TRBJ1-2; the D gene is possibly TRBD1 (6 bases). V lost 5 bases to trimming and J lost 5 bases, with 9 bases between them. The germline V gene has CDR1 MNHEY and CDR2 SVGAGI. The CDR3 sequence is 12 residues long. This chain's CDR3 is CASSPGAYGYTF. Here the CDR3 DNA reads TGTGCCAGCAGTCCAGGGGCGTATGGCTACACCTTC.

This clone was found a few times. The rearrangement joins TRBV18 to TRBJ1-2, with D uncertain. There are 14 residues in the CDR3. Germline CDR1 reads KGHSH; CDR2 reads LQKENI. V was cut by 3 bases and J by 0 bases, with 8 bases left in between. This CDR3 reads CASSPRTANYGYTF. CDR3 in DNA: TGTGCCAGCTCACCCCGGACGGCTAACTATGGCTACACCTTC.